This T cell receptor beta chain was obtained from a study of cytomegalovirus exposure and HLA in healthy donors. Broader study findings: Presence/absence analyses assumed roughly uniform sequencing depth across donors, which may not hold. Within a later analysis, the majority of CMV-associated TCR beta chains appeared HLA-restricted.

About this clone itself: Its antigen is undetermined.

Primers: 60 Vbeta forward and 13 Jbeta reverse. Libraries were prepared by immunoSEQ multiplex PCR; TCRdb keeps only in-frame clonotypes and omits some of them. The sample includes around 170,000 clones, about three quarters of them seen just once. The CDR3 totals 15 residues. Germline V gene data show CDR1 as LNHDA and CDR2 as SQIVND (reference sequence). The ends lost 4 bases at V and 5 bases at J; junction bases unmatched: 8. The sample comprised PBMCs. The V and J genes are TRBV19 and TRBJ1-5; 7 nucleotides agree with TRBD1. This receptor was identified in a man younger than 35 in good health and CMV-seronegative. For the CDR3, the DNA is TGTGCCAGTAGTAACACAGGGGTGGGGGATCAGCCCCAGCATTTT. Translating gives CASSNTGVGDQPQHF.